Shown below are 19 T cell receptor beta chains from a single sample sequenced in a study of Ad26.COV2.S vaccination and SARS-CoV-2 variants. The treatment denotes: roughly 19 received Ad26.COV2.S at low or high dose, single or two shots; roughly five received placebo; per-sample allocation not given. Sampling happened 63 days after the first vaccine or placebo injection. The assay was immunoSEQ multiplex PCR, and TCRdb's table has in-frame clones only and misses some. The data show about 400,000 clones, about nine tenths seen once. Sequencing used peripheral blood, obtained in a trial of Ad26.COV2.S vaccine versus placebo. These receptors were obtained from a person aged 18-60 years who received the Ad26.COV2.S COVID-19 vaccine or a placebo.

In DNA, the CDR3 is TGTGCCAGTAGTAGGACTAGCGGGACCAACGAGCAGTACTTC. As protein: CASSRTSGTNEQYF. The rearrangement uses TRBV19 and TRBJ2-7; 12 nucleotides align to TRBD2. After removal of 4 bases from V and 5 bases from J, the junction contained 3 bases not matched to a gene. The CDR3 runs to 14 residues. Germline lookup yields CDR1 LNHDA and CDR2 SQIVND (reference sequence).

The rearrangement uses TRBV19 and TRBJ2-5, with 8 bases fitting TRBD2. The V gene's germline CDR1 is LNHDA and CDR2 SQIVND (reference sequence). The CDR3 totals 15 residues. V lost 2 bases, J lost 4 bases, and 6 bases stayed unmatched. The CDR3: CASSIPGRASETQYF. CDR3 in DNA: TGTGCCAGTAGTATACCCGGGAGGGCCTCAGAGACCCAGTACTTC.

The rearrangement links TRBV19 to TRBJ1-2; perhaps TRBD1 as D (6 bases). There are 15 residues in the CDR3. Germline CDR1 LNHDA, CDR2 SQIVND (reference sequence). Trimming removed 10 bases at V and 2 bases at J, with 20 bases between. This CDR3 reads CATTPTGQGNYGYTF. The CDR3 nucleotides are TGTGCCACGACTCCAACAGGGCAGGGAAACTATGGCTACACCTTC.

This chain uses TRBV7-6 with TRBJ2-1, with TRBD2 as a possible D gene (6 bases). This CDR3 is 13 amino acids long. Trimming stripped 1 base from V and 10 bases from J, with 11 bases between. Germline loops: CDR1 SGHVS, CDR2 FNYEAQ. This CDR3 is CASSLEEGREQFF. As DNA, the CDR3 is TGTGCCAGCAGCTTAGAGGAGGGGAGGGAGCAGTTCTTC.

The count of this clone is one. The CDR3 reads CASSQFPTGDSNEKLFF. The DNA of the CDR3 is TGTGCCAGCAGCCAATTCCCGACAGGGGATTCTAATGAAAAACTGTTTTTT. This rearrangement joins TRBV3-1 (or the pseudogene TRBV3-2) to TRBJ1-4, with 8 positions matching TRBD1. Germline V gives CDR1 LGHDT, CDR2 YNNKEL (reference sequence). J gave up 3 bases and V 2 bases, and 8 bases lay outside the gene matches. The CDR3 length is 17 residues.

In this sample, this clone turned up once. DNA for the CDR3: TGTGCCACCAGTGATTTTAGCGCCGATGAGCAGTTCTTC. This sequence encodes CATSDFSADEQFF. The chain joins TRBV24-1 to TRBJ2-1, with D tentatively TRBD2 (5 bases). This CDR3 contains 13 residues. The germline gives CDR1 KGHDR, CDR2 SFDVKD. V was trimmed by 1 base and J by 8 bases, leaving 8 bases between them.

This rearrangement joins TRBV24-1 to TRBJ1-2; tentatively, D is TRBD1 (6 bases). This CDR3 has 14 residues. V was clipped by 3 bases and J by 3 bases, with 10 bases between them. The germline CDR1 and CDR2 sequences are KGHDR and SFDVKD. CDR3 loop: CATSDPGTYYGYTF. CDR3 coding DNA: TGTGCCACCAGTGATCCCGGGACATACTATGGCTACACCTTC.

This clone was counted only a few times. The genes are TRBV19 and TRBJ2-6, with a tentative D call TRBD2 (6 bases). Germline V gives CDR1 LNHDA, CDR2 SQIVND (reference sequence). Between the trimmed V and J ends, which lost 8 bases and 0 bases, there was a span of 8 bases. CDR3 length: 14 amino acids. CDR3 sequence (DNA): TGTGCCAGTGGGGGGTACTCTGGGGCCAACGTCCTGACTTTC. This translates into CASGGYSGANVLTF.

CDR3 amino acids: CASSRLLAGGQDTQYF. The CDR3 DNA is TGTGCCAGCAGCCGACTGCTAGCGGGAGGGCAAGATACGCAGTATTTT. The V gene is TRBV7-9, the J gene TRBJ2-3, with 12 nucleotides matching TRBD2. The V and J ends lost 5 bases and 5 bases, in that order; junction bases with no gene match: 8. Germline loops: CDR1 SEHNR, CDR2 FQNEAQ (reference sequence). The CDR3 length is 16 residues. The full variable domain, its missing parts supplied by reference TRBV7-9 and TRBJ2-3, is DTGVSQNPRHKITKRGQNVTFRCDPISEHNRLYWYRQTLGQGPEFLTYFQNEAQLEKSRLLSDRFSAERPKGSFSTLEIQRTEQGDSAMYLCASSRLLAGGQDTQYFGPGTRLTVL.

The CDR3, as DNA: TGTGCCAGCAGCTTGGTTGGCAGCACAGATACGCAGTATTTT. The encoded protein is CASSLVGSTDTQYF. The rearrangement joins TRBV11-1 to TRBJ2-3; no clear D gene. Germline V gene sequence: CDR1 SGHAT, CDR2 FQDESV (reference sequence). This CDR3 region has 14 residues. Trimming took off 3 bases at V and 0 bases at J, with 7 bases between the two ends.

V gene TRBV5-1 combines with J gene TRBJ2-1; D is perhaps TRBD2 (5 bases). Germline loops: CDR1 SGHRS, CDR2 YFSETQ. The CDR3 sequence is 15 residues long. Trimming left V 6 bases short and J 1 base short, with 14 bases between. The CDR3 DNA follows: TGCGCCAGCACTAGGGAGCCGCAGTCCTACAATGAGCAGTTCTTC. Amino acids: CASTREPQSYNEQFF. Full variable domain (missing parts from reference TRBV5-1 and TRBJ2-1): KAGVTQTPRYLIKTRGQQVTLSCSPISGHRSVSWYQQTPGQGLQFLFEYFSETQRNKGNFPGRFSGRQFSNSRSEMNVSTLELGDSALYLCASTREPQSYNEQFFGPGTRLTVL.

The chain recombines TRBV28 with TRBJ2-7, with 13 nucleotides matching TRBD2. This CDR3 region has 14 residues. Germline CDR1 reads MDHEN; CDR2 reads SYDVKM. V trimming: 5 bases; J trimming: 4 bases; junction bases outside the gene matches: 2. The CDR3 reads CASSRLAGGYEQYF. In DNA, the CDR3 is TGTGCCAGCAGTAGACTAGCGGGAGGATACGAGCAGTACTTC.

The V and J genes are TRBV7-9 and TRBJ2-7; TRBD2 might be the D (7 bases). The CDR3 runs to 14 residues. V gave up 5 bases and J gave up 3 bases, with 14 bases separating them. CDR1 is SEHNR and CDR2 is FQNEAQ in the germline V gene (reference sequence). CDR3 sequence reads: CASSPVGGGYEQYF. Written as DNA, the CDR3 is TGTGCCAGCAGCCCAGTAGGGGGGGGCTACGAGCAGTACTTC.

This chain joins TRBV30 and TRBJ1-3, with D uncertain. The V end lost 3 bases, the J end lost 0 bases, and 12 bases lay between the germline ends. Germline V gene lookup returns CDR1 GTSNPN and CDR2 SVGIG (reference sequence). The length of the CDR3 is 15 residues. In DNA form, the CDR3 reads TGTGCCTGGAGCGCTATGACAAACTCTGGAAACACCATATATTTT. Amino acids: CAWSAMTNSGNTIYF.

The chain employs TRBV15 and TRBJ1-5; D is ambiguous. V shed 1 base and J shed 7 bases, with 8 bases lying between them. The CDR3 runs 13 residues. Germline-derived CDR1 and CDR2 are LNHNV and YYDKDF (reference sequence). The CDR3 here is CATSRGREQPQHF. CDR3 DNA sequence: TGTGCCACCAGCAGAGGTAGGGAGCAGCCCCAGCATTTT.

The chain links TRBV6-5 to TRBJ2-3, with D tentatively TRBD2 (6 bases). CDR1 is MNHEY, CDR2 SVGAGI, per germline. The CDR3 has 15 residues. V lost 0 bases and J 3 bases, leaving 10 bases between the germline ends. DNA for the CDR3: TGTGCCAGCAGTTACTCCGGGGGAAGGACAGATACGCAGTATTTT. Amino acids: CASSYSGGRTDTQYF.

The genes are TRBV11-3 and TRBJ2-1; the match to TRBD2 covers 9 bases. This CDR3 has 16 amino acids. V shed 1 base, J shed 5 bases, and the junction held 6 bases outside the gene matches. The germline V gene has CDR1 SGHNT and CDR2 YENEEA. The CDR3 DNA reads as TGTGCCAGCAGCTTAGCTAGCGGGATGGGAAACAATGAGCAGTTCTTC. This codes for CASSLASGMGNNEQFF.

The chain recombines TRBV30 with TRBJ1-2; D perhaps matches TRBD1 (5 bases). In germline, CDR1 is GTSNPN, CDR2 SVGIG (reference sequence). V lost 0 bases to trimming and J lost 4 bases, with 9 bases between them. The CDR3 has 13 amino acids. The CDR3 loop reads CAWSVGGTYGYTF. The CDR3 DNA is TGTGCCTGGAGTGTGGGGGGGACCTATGGCTACACCTTC.

V is TRBV5-1 and J is TRBJ2-2; D remains ambiguous. The CDR3 runs to 12 residues. Per the germline V gene, CDR1 is SGHRS and CDR2 is YFSETQ. V lost 0 bases, J lost 7 bases, and 4 bases lay in between. CDR3 sequence (DNA): TGCGCCAGCAGCTTGGAAGGCGGGGAGCTGTTTTTT. Protein: CASSLEGGELFF.